This passage covers 9 T cell receptor beta chains from one sample sequenced in a study of lymphopenia after photon versus proton radiotherapy. Data came from immunoSEQ multiplex PCR; TCRdb stores just in-frame clones and leaves some out. The table includes just over 25,000 clones, more than 80% detected once. This sample comprised peripheral blood, obtained from a patient treated with photon-based radiotherapy. The receptors stem from a man younger than 40 with gastric cancer.

V gene TRBV4-2 combines with J gene TRBJ1-4; a possible D gene is TRBD1 (5 bases). V was trimmed by 0 bases and J by 4 bases, leaving 12 bases between them. There are 16 residues in the CDR3. CDR1 is LGHNA, CDR2 YNFKEQ, per germline. CDR3 sequence: CASSQDHEGINEKLFF. CDR3 DNA: TGTGCCAGCAGCCAAGATCATGAGGGGATTAATGAAAAACTGTTTTTT.

The chain is built from TRBV19 and TRBJ1-2, with D maybe TRBD1 (6 bases). Germline lookup yields CDR1 LNHDA and CDR2 SQIVND (reference sequence). This CDR3 has 13 amino acids. Deletions cut 5 bases from V and 6 bases from J, with 13 bases between. The CDR3 nucleotides read TGTGCCAGTAGTTCAACCTACAGGGATGGCTACACCTTC. This codes for CASSSTYRDGYTF.

The rearrangement joins TRBV18 to TRBJ1-5, with D uncertain. Trimming cost V 3 bases and J 0 bases, with 9 bases left between them. This CDR3 contains 15 residues. The germline gives CDR1 KGHSH, CDR2 LQKENI. The DNA for the CDR3 is TGTGCCAGCTCACCTTACAGTGATAGCAATCAGCCCCAGCATTTT. Its protein product is CASSPYSDSNQPQHF.

The count of this clone is one. The J gene is TRBJ2-1, the V gene TRBV29-1, with 7 positions matching TRBD2. This CDR3 is 14 amino acids long. V shed 2 bases, J shed 3 bases, and the junction held 4 bases outside the gene matches. CDR1 SQVTM and CDR2 ANQGSEA come from the germline V gene. The DNA of the CDR3 is TGCAGCGTTGAAAGCCTAGCGGACTACAATGAGCAGTTCTTC. Translation gives CSVESLADYNEQFF.

The CDR3 is CASSLTGGTTQPQHF. Written as DNA, the CDR3 is TGTGCCAGCAGTCTGACAGGGGGCACTACTCAGCCCCAGCATTTT. V gene TRBV9 combines with J gene TRBJ1-5; 10 nucleotides align to TRBD1. With 5 bases clipped from V and 6 bases from J, the junction kept 8 bases outside the gene matches. Germline assignment: CDR1 SGDLS and CDR2 YYNGEE. This CDR3 has 15 amino acids. Using reference TRBV9 and TRBJ1-5 for the parts outside the CDR3, the full variable domain is DSGVTQTPKHLITATGQRVTLRCSPRSGDLSVYWYQQSLDQGLQFLIQYYNGEERAKGNILERFSAQQFPDLHSELNLSSLELGDSALYFCASSLTGGTTQPQHFGDGTRLSIL.

This rearrangement joins TRBV2 to TRBJ2-1; TRBD2 matches at 9 bases. The germline gives CDR1 SNHLY, CDR2 FYNNEI. The CDR3 consists of 15 residues. J lost 4 bases, V lost 2 bases, and 3 bases had no gene match. This CDR3 reads CASSETSGLYNEQFF. DNA for the CDR3: TGTGCCAGCAGTGAAACTAGCGGGCTTTACAATGAGCAGTTCTTC.

The rearrangement uses TRBV7-2 and TRBJ1-1, with 8 bases fitting TRBD1. Trimming at V came to 1 base and at J to 4 bases, leaving 5 bases not matched to a gene. Looked up from germline, CDR1 is SGHTA and CDR2 is FQGNSA. The CDR3 sequence is 15 residues long. CDR3 nucleotide sequence: TGTGCCAGCAGCTTAGAGGCAGGGGGCTCCACTGAAGCTTTCTTT. Translating gives CASSLEAGGSTEAFF.

The chain employs TRBV11-3 and TRBJ2-3; D gene uncertain. Trimming removed 8 bases from V and 3 bases from J, with 6 bases in between. Germline V CDR1 and CDR2: SGHNT, YENEEA. The CDR3 runs to 11 residues. This CDR3 reads CASRSTDTQYF. DNA of the CDR3: TGTGCCAGCCGCTCAACAGATACGCAGTATTTT.

The chain carries TRBV10-3 and TRBJ2-5; D gene uncertain. The CDR3 consists of 15 residues. The V gene's germline CDR1 is ENHRY and CDR2 SYGVKD. Trimming shortened V by 7 bases and J by 3 bases, and 18 bases separated the two germline ends. The CDR3 DNA is TGTGCCATCAATAACCTTGACGCGGCTAAAGAGACCCAGTACTTC. It translates to CAINNLDAAKETQYF.